This T cell receptor beta chain was recorded in a study of shared clonotypes between healthy human individuals. Study-level points and caveats: Naive subsets, compared against memory subsets, generally had larger estimated richness values. Clonotypes shared by all four donors outscored non-shared clonotypes in generation probability. Clonotype sharing among the donors was expected to vary with sequencing depth.

CD8 cells classed as naive were CD45RO-negative and positively selected for CCR7, excluding terminally differentiated effector memory CD45RA+ cells. The ends were cut back, 5 bases at V and 11 bases at J, with 24 bases in the middle. The CDR3 runs to 15 residues. Germline V gene lookup returns CDR1 SGHVS and CDR2 FQNEAQ. On this clone itself: Its antigen is not known.

Original analysis: ImmunoSEQ gave junction-only sequences without quality scores, so filtering differed. Assay used: immunoSEQ multiplex PCR; TCRdb lists only in-frame clones, some missing. Clone size and the V and J calls come from that table; the DNA yielded D and trimming. The sample holds some 2.1 million clones, approximately 92% seen once. Sequencing input: naive CD8+ T cells from PBMCs. The receptor's source is a man younger than 35 in good health. Some clones in this sample may be carry-over from other donors' samples. The V gene is TRBV7-8, the J gene TRBJ1-1; no firm D call. Written as DNA, the CDR3 is TGTGCCAGCAGCCTCTCCTCCCCGGGAACCCTTGGTGCTTTCTTT. Protein product: CASSLSSPGTLGAFF. Variable domain in full (rest from reference TRBV7-8 and TRBJ1-1): GAGVSQSPRYKVAKRGQDVALRCDPISGHVSLFWYQQALGQGPEFLTYFQNEAQLDKSGLPSDRFFAERPEGSVSTLKIQRTQQEDSAVYLCASSLSSPGTLGAFFGQGTRLTVV.